This T cell receptor beta chain was captured in a study of sequential checkpoint blockade in melanoma. Study information: Both treatment sequences were followed by maintenance nivolumab.

Treatment meaning: randomized to nivolumab then ipilimumab (arm A) or the reverse (arm B). Live CD3+CD8+ CD19− CD56− cells were sorted from PBMCs. The CDR3 runs to 15 residues. Germline V gene lookup returns CDR1 MNHEY and CDR2 SVGAGI. V shed 2 bases and J shed 2 bases, with 9 bases lying between them. Data came from immunoSEQ multiplex PCR; TCRdb stores just in-frame clones and leaves some out. The sample includes tens of thousands of clones, roughly nine tenths of them seen just once. This TCR was recovered from a human donor with melanoma. The chain couples TRBV6-5 to TRBJ2-2; tentative D call: TRBD2 (6 bases). The sequencing used CD8+ T cells sorted from blood (inferred from file names), collected from a patient given nivolumab and ipilimumab in sequence. CDR3 sequence: CASSYGTPNTGELFF. CDR3 DNA: TGTGCCAGCAGTTACGGGACTCCTAACACCGGGGAGCTGTTTTTT.